The 2 T cell receptor beta chains presented below share a single source sample, sequenced in a study of T-cell reconstitution after alpha-beta-depleted transplantation in children. A library of TCRbeta sequences, prepared with unique molecular identifiers, was generated. TCRdb reprocessed the PCR reads with MiXCR, giving one entry per CDR3 protein. The repertoire holds hundreds of thousands of distinct CDR3 sequences, with 15% to 20% as singletons. The sequencing here drew on PBMCs, mostly from graft donor cells, taken 360 days after TCRalphabeta/CD19-depleted stem cell transplant. These receptor sequences come from a male patient aged 2 to 10 who had a stem cell transplant for acute lymphoblastic leukemia, so the T cells may come from the graft donor.

The V call is TRBV15, the J call TRBJ2-7, with 7 nucleotides matching TRBD2. The CDR3 runs 15 residues. Trimming removed 5 bases from V and 0 bases from J; junction bases left unmatched: 7. Looked up from germline, CDR1 is LNHNV and CDR2 is YYDKDF (reference sequence). This CDR3 reads CATSRTLADSYEQYF. The CDR3 DNA reads as TGTGCCACCAGCCGCACCCTAGCGGACTCCTACGAGCAGTACTTC.

This clonotype has only a few counts. The rearrangement joins TRBV21-1 to TRBJ2-1; the D call of TRBD1 is as the table states it, not checked on the DNA. TRBV21-1 is reported as a pseudogene. This CDR3 region has 17 residues. CDR3 sequence reads: CATTVGGAWLDYNEQFF. DNA for the CDR3: TGTGCCACTACGGTAGGGGGCGCTTGGTTGGATTACAATGAGCAGTTCTTC.